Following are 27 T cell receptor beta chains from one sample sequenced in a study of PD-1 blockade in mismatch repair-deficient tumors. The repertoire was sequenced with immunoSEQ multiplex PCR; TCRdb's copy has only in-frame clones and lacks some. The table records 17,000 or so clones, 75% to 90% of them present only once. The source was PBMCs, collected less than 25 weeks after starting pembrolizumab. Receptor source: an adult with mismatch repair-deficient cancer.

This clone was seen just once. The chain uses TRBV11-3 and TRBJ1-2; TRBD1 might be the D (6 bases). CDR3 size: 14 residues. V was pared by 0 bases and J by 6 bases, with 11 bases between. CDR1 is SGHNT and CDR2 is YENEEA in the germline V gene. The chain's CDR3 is CASSLDRQDDGYTF. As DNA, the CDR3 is TGTGCCAGCAGCTTAGATCGACAGGACGATGGCTACACCTTC.

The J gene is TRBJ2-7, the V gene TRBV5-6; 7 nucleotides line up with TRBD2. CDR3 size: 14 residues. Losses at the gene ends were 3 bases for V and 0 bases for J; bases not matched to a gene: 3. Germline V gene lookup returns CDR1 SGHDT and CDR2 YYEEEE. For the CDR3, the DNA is TGTGCCAGCAGCTCTCTAGCGGTCTCCTACGAGCAGTACTTC. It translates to CASSSLAVSYEQYF.

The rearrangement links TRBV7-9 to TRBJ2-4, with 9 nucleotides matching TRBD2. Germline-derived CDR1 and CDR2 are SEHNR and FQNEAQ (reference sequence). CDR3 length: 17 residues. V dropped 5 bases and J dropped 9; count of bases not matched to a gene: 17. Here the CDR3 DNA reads TGTGCCAGCAGCCCCAGCGGCGGGGGGGTGGGAACCAGCATTCAGTACTTC. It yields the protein CASSPSGGGVGTSIQYF.

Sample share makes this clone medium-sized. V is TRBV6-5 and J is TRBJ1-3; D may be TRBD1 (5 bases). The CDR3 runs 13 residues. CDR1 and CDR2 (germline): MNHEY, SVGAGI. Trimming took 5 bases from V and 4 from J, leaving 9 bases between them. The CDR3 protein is CASSQRQGNTIYF. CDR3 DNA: TGTGCCAGCAGTCAACGACAGGGAAACACCATATATTTT.

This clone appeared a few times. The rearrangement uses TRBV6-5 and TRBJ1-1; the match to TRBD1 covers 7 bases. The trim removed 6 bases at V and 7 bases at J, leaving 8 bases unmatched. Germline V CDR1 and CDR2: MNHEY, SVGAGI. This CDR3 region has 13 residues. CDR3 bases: TGTGCCAGCAGACACCGGGACAGCTATGAAGCTTTCTTT. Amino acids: CASRHRDSYEAFF.

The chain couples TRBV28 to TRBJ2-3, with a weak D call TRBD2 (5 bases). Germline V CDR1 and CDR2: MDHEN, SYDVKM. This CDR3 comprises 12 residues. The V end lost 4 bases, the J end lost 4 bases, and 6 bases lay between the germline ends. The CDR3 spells CASSSGADTQYF. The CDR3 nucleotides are TGTGCCAGCAGTTCCGGGGCAGATACGCAGTATTTT.

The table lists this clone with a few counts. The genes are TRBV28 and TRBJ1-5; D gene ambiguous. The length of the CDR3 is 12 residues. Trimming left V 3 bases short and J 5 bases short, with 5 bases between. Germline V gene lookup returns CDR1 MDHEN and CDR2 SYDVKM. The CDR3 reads CASSFLDQPQHF. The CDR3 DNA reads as TGTGCCAGCAGTTTTCTCGATCAGCCCCAGCATTTT.

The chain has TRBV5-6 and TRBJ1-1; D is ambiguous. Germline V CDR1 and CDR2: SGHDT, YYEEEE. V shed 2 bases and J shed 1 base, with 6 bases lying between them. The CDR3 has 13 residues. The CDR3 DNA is TGTGCCAGCAGCTTACTCCAGAACACTGAAGCTTTCTTT. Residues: CASSLLQNTEAFF.

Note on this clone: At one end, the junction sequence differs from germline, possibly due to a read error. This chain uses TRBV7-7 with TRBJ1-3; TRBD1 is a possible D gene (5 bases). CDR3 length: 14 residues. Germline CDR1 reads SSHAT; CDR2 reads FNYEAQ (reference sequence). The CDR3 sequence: CASSPGVVGNTIYF. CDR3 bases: TGTGCTAGCAGCCCGGGGGTAGTTGGAAACACCATATATTTT. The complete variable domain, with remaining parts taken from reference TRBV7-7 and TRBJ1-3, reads GAGVSQSPRYKVTKRGQDVTLRCDPISSHATLYWYQQALGQGPEFLTYFNYEAQPDKSGLPSDRFSAERPEGSISTLTIQRTEQRDSAMYRCASSPGVVGNTIYFGEGSWLTVV.

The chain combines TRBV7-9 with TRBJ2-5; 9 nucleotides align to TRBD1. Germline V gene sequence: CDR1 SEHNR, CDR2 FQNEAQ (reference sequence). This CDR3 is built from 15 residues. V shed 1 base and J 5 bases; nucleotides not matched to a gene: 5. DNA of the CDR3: TGTGCCAGCAGCTTAGTTGGACAGGGGTGGGAGACCCAGTACTTC. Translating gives CASSLVGQGWETQYF.

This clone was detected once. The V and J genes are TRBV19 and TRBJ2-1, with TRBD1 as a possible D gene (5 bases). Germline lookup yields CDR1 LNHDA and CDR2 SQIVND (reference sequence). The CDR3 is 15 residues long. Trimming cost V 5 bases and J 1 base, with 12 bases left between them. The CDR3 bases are TGTGCCAGTAGTTCAGGGCCCCTTTCCTACAATGAGCAGTTCTTC. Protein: CASSSGPLSYNEQFF. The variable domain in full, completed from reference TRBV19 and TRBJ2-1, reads DGGITQSPKYLFRKEGQNVTLSCEQNLNHDAMYWYRQDPGQGLRLIYYSQIVNDFQKGDIAEGYSVSREKKESFPLTVTSAQKNPTAFYLCASSSGPLSYNEQFFGPGTRLTVL.

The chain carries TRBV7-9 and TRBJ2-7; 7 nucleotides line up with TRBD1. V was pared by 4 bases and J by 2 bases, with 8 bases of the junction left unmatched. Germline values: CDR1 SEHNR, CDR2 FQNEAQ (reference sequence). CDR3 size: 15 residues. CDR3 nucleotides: TGTGCCAGCAGCTCCGGGACAGCGATACCCTACGAGCAGTACTTC. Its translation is CASSSGTAIPYEQYF.

CDR3 residues: CASSERGGTNTEAFF. The CDR3 region has the DNA TGTGCCAGCAGTGAAAGGGGGGGGACGAACACTGAAGCTTTCTTT. The chain links TRBV6-1 to TRBJ1-1; D possibly corresponds to TRBD1 (6 bases). The length of the CDR3 is 15 residues. V was shortened by 2 bases and J by 1 base, with 11 bases between the two germline ends. Germline V gene sequence: CDR1 MNHNS, CDR2 SASEGT.

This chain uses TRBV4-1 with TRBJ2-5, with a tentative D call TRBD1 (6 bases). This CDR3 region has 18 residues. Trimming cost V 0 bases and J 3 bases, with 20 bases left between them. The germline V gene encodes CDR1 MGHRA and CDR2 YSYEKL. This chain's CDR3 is CASSQDLRARGREETQYF. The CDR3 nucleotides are TGCGCCAGCAGCCAAGATCTGAGGGCCAGGGGTCGGGAAGAGACCCAGTACTTC.

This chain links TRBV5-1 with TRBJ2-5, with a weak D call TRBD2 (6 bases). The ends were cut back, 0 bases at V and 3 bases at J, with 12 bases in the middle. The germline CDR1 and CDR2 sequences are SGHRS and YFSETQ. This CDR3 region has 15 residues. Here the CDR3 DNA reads TGCGCCAGCAGCTTGGGGTTAGCGGAAAAAGAGACCCAGTACTTC. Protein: CASSLGLAEKETQYF.

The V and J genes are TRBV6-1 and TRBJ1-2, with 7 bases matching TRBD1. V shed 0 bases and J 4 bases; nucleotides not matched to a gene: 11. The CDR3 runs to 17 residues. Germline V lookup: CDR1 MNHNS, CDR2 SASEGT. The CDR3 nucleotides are TGTGCCAGCAGTGAAGCGCTTCCTCGGGGACAGTTCTATGGCTACACCTTC. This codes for CASSEALPRGQFYGYTF.

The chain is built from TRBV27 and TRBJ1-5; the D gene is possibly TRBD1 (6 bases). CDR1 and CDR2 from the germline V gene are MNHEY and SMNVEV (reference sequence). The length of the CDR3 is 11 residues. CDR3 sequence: CATGMGQPQHF. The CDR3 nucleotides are TGTGCTACAGGGATGGGTCAGCCCCAGCATTTT.

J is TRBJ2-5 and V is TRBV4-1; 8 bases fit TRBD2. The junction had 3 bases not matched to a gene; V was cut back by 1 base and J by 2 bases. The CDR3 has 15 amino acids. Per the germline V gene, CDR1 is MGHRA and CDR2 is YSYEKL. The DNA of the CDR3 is TGCGCCAGCAGCCAAGTCGGGGGGGGACAAGAGACCCAGTACTTC. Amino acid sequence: CASSQVGGGQETQYF.

CDR3 sequence: CASRTQGHQPQHF. CDR3 bases: TGTGCCAGCAGGACACAGGGGCATCAGCCCCAGCATTTT. The chain couples TRBV6-1 to TRBJ1-5; TRBD1 matches 7 bases. This CDR3 is 13 amino acids long. Per the germline V gene, CDR1 is MNHNS and CDR2 is SASEGT. V gave up 6 bases and J gave up 5 bases; unmatched junction bases: 4.

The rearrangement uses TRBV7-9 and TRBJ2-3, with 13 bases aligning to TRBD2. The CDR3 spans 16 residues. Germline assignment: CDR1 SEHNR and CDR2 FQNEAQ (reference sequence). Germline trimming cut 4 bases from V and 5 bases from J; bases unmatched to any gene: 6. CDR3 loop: CASSSALAGGGDTQYF. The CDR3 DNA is TGTGCCAGCAGCTCAGCACTAGCGGGAGGGGGAGATACGCAGTATTTT.

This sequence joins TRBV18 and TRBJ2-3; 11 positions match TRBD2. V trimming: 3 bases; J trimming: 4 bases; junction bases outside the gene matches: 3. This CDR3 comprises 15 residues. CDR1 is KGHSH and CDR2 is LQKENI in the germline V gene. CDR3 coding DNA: TGTGCCAGCTCACCCAGACTAGCGGGATCAGATACGCAGTATTTT. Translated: CASSPRLAGSDTQYF.

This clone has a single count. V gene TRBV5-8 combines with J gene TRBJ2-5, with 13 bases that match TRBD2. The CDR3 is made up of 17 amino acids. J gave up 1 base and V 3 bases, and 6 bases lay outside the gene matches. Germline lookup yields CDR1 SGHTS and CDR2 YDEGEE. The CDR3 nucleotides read TGTGCCAGCAGCTGGGGGACTAGCGGGACCCCCCAAGAGACCCAGTACTTC. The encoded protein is CASSWGTSGTPQETQYF.

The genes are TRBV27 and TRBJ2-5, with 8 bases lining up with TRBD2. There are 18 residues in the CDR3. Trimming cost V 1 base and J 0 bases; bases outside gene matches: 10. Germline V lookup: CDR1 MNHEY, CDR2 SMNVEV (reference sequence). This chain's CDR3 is CASSLFPPTGGNQETQYF. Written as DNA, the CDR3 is TGTGCCAGCAGTTTATTCCCCCCCACGGGAGGGAACCAAGAGACCCAGTACTTC.

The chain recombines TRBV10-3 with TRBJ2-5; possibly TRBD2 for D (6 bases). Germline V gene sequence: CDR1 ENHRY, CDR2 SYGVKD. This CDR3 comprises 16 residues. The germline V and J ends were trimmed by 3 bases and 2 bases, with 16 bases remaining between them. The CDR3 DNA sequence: TGTGCCATCAGTGACGATGGACTAACGAAGCAAGAGACCCAGTACTTC. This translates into CAISDDGLTKQETQYF.

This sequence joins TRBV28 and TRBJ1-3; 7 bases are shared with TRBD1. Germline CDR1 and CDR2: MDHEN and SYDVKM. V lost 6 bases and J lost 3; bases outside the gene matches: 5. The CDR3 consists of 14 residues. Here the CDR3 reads CASRSDRVGNTIYF. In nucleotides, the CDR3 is TGTGCCAGCAGATCCGACAGGGTTGGAAACACCATATATTTT.

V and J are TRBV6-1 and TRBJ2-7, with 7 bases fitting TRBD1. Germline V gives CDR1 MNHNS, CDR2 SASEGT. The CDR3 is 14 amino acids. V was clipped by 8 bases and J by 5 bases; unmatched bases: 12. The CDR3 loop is CASVGQYSQHEQYF. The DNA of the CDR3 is TGTGCCAGCGTGGGACAGTATAGCCAACACGAGCAGTACTTC.

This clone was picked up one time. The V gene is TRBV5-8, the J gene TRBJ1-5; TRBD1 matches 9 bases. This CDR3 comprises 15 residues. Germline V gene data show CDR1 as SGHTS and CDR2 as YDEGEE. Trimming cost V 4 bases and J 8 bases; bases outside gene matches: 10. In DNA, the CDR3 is TGTGCCAGCAGCCCGTCCTACAGGGGGCGGGAGCCCCAGCATTTT. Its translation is CASSPSYRGREPQHF. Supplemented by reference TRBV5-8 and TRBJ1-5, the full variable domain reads EAGVTQSPTHLIKTRGQQATLRCSPISGHTSVYWYQQALGLGLQFLLWYDEGEERNRGNFPPRFSGRQFPNYSSELNVNALELEDSALYLCASSPSYRGREPQHFGDGTRLSIL.